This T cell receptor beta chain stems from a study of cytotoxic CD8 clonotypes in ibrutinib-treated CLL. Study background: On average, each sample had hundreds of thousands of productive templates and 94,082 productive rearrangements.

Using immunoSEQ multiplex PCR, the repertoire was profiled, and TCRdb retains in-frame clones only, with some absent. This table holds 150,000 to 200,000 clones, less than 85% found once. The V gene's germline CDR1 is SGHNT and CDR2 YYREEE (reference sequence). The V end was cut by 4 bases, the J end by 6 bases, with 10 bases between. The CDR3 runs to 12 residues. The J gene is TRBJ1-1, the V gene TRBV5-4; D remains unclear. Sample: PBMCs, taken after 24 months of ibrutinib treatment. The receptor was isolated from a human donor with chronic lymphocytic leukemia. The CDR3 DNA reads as TGTGCCAGCAGCAGGCAGGTCCCTGAAGCTTTCTTT. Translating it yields CASSRQVPEAFF.